In this sample, the clone carrying this TCR beta chain turned up many times. This specimen belongs to a study of human T cells and chemical hapten exposure. Time point indicated: patch test 2, 6 weeks after DPC sensitization. Treatment of the sample: therapeutic diphenylcyclopropenone sensitization with weekly scalp DPC. Germline V gene sequence: CDR1 SGHVS, CDR2 FQNEAQ. The CDR3 runs 17 residues. V was trimmed by 2 bases and J by 0 bases, leaving 14 bases between them. TCRdb processed the RACE reads anew with MiXCR; each CDR3 protein has one entry. The data contain tens of thousands of distinct CDR3 sequences, around 6.7% of them singletons.

The genes are TRBV7-8 and TRBJ1-5; D gene uncertain. The sequence was obtained from a woman aged 25-40 years with alopecia areata. Some clones in this sample may be carry-over from other donors' samples. The sequenced sample was whole blood, obtained in connection with sensitization to the hapten diphenylcyclopropenone (DPC). CDR3 nucleotide sequence: TGTGCCAGCAGCTTATCCCTCTCGGGGAATAGCAATCAGCCCCAGCATTTT. It encodes CASSLSLSGNSNQPQHF.